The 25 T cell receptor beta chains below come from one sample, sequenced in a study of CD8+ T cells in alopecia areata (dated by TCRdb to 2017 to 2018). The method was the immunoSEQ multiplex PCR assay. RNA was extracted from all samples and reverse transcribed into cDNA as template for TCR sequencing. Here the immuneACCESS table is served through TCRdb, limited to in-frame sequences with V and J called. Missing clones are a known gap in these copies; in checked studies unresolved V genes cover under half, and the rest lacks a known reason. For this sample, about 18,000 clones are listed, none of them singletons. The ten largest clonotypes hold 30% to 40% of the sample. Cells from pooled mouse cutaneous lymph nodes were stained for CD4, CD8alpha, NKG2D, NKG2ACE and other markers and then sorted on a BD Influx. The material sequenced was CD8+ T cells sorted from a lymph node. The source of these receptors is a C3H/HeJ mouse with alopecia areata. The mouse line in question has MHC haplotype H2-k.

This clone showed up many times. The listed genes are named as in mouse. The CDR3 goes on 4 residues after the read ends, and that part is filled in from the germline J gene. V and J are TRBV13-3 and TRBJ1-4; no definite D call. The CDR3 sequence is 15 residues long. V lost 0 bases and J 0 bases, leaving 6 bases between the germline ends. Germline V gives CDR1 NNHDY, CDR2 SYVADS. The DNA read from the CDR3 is TGTGCCAGCAGTGATGCTGAGTTTTCCAACGAA. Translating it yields CASSDAEFSNE. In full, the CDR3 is CASSDAEFSNERLFF.

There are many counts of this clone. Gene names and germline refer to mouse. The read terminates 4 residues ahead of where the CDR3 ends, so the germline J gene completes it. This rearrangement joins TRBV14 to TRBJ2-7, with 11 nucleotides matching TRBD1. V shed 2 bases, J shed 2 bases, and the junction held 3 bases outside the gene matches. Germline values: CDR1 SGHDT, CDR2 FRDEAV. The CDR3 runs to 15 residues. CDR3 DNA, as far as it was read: TGTGCCAGCAGTTTATGGACAGGGGGCGCCTAT. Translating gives CASSLWTGGAY. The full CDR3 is CASSLWTGGAYEQYF.

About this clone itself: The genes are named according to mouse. The CDR3 loop is CASGDAGTGGNTLYF. The CDR3 bases that were read are TGTGCCAGCGGTGATGCTGGGACTGGGGGAAAC. The chain links TRBV13-2 to TRBJ2-4; 11 nucleotides line up with TRBD2. The read finishes 4 residues shy of the CDR3 end, and the germline J gene is used to complete it. This CDR3 has 15 amino acids. The V gene's germline CDR1 is NNHNN and CDR2 SYGAGS (reference sequence).

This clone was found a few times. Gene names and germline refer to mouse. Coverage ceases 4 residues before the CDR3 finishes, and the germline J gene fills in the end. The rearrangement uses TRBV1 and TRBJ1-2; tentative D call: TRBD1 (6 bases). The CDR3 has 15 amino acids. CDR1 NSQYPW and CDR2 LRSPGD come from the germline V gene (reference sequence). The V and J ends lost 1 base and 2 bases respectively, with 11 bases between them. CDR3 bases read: TGCACCTGCAGTGCAGTAGGGGGACGCAACTCC. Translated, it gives CTCSAVGGRNS. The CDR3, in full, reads CTCSAVGGRNSDYTF.

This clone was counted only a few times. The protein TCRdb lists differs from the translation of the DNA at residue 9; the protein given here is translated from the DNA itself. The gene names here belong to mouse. Incomplete CDR3 DNA: TGTGCCTGGAGTGGGACAGGGGGTACG. Residues: CAWSGTGGT. The full CDR3 reads CAWSGTGGTLYF. The rearrangement uses TRBV31 and TRBJ1-3; 11 bases fit TRBD1. The CDR3 is cut off 3 residues early in the read; its end comes from the germline J gene. CDR1 GKSSPN and CDR2 SITVG come from the germline V gene. There are 12 residues in the CDR3. The full variable domain, rest sourced from reference TRBV31 and TRBJ1-3, is AQTIHQWPVAEIKAVGSPLSLGCTIKGKSSPNLYWYWQATGGTLQQLFYSITVGQVESVVQLNLSASRPKDDQFILSTEKLLLSHSGFYLCAWSGTGGTLYFGEGSRLIVV.

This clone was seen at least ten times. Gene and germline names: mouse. CDR3 protein: CASSDAQISNERLFF. CDR3 DNA, as far as it was read: TGTGCCAGCAGTGATGCGCAGATTTCCAACGAA. The chain couples TRBV13-3 to TRBJ1-4; D gene ambiguous. The CDR3 is cut off 4 residues early in the read; its end comes from the germline J gene. V lost 0 bases to trimming and J lost 0 bases, with 6 bases between them. Germline V gene sequence: CDR1 NNHDY, CDR2 SYVADS. The CDR3 loop spans 15 amino acids. The full variable domain, its missing parts supplied by reference TRBV13-3 and TRBJ1-4, is EAAVTQSPRSKVAVTGGKVTLSCHQTNNHDYMYWYRQDTGHGLRLIHYSYVADSTEKGDIPDGYKASRPSQENFSLILELASLSQTAVYFCASSDAQISNERLFFGHGTKLSVL.

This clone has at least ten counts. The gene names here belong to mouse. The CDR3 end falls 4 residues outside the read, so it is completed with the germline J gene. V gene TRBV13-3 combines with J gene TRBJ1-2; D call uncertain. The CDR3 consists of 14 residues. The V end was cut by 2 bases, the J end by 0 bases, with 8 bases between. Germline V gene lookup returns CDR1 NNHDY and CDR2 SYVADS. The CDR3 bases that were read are TGTGCCAGCAGTGACAGACTAACAAACTCC. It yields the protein CASSDRLTNS. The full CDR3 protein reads CASSDRLTNSDYTF.

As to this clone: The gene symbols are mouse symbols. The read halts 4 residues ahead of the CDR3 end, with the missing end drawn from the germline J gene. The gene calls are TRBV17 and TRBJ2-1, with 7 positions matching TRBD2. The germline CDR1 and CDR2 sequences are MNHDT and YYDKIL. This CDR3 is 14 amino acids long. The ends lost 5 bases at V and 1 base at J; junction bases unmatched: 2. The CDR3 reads CASSDWANYAEQFF. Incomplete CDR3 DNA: TGTGCTAGCAGTGACTGGGCGAACTATGCT.

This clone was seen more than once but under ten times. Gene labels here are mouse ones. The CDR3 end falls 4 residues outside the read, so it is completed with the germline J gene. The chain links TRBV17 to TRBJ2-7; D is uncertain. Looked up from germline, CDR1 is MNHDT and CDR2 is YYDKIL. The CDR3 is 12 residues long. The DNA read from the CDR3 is TGTGCTAGCAGTAGAGTCAGGAAT. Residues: CASSRVRN. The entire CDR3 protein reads CASSRVRNEQYF.

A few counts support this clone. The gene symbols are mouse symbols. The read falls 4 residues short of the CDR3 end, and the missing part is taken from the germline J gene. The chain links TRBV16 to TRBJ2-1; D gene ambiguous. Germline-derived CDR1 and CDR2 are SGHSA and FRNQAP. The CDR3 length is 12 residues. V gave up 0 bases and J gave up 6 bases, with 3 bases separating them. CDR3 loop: CASSLDGAEQFF. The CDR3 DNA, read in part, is TGTGCAAGCAGCTTAGATGGTGCT.

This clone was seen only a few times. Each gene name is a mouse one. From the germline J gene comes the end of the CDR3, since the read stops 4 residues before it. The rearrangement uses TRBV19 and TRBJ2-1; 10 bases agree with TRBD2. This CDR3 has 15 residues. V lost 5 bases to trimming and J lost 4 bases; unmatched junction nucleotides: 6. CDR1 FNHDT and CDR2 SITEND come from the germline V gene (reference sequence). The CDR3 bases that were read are TGTGCCAGCAGCCCGCCGGGACTGGGGTATGCT. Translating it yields CASSPPGLGYA. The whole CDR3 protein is CASSPPGLGYAEQFF.

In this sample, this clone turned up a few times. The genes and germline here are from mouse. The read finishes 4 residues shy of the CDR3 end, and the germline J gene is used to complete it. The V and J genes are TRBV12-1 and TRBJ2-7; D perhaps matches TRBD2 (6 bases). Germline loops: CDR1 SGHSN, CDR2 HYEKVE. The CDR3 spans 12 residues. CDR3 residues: CASSPDWYEQYF. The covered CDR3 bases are TGTGCCAGCTCCCCCGACTGGTAT.

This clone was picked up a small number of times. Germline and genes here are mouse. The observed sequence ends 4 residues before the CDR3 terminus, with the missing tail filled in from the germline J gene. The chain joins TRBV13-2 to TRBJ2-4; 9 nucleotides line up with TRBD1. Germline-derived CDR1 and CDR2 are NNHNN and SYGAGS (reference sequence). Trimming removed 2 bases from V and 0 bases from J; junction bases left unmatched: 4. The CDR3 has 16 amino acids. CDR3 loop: CASGDRDRASQNTLYF. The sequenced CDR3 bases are TGTGCCAGCGGTGACAGGGACAGGGCTAGTCAAAAC.

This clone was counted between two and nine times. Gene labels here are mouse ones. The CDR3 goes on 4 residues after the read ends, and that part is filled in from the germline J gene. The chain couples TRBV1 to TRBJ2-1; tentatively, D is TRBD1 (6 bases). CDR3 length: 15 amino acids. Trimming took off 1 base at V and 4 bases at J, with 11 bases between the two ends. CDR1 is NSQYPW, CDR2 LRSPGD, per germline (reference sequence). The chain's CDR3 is CTCSAVEGQYAEQFF. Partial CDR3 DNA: TGCACCTGCAGTGCAGTTGAGGGACAATATGCT.

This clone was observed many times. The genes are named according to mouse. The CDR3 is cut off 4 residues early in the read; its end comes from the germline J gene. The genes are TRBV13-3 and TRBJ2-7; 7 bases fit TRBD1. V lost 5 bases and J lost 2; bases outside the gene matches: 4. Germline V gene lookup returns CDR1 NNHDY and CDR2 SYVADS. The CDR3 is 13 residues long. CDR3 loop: CASSLGTAYEQYF. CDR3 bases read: TGTGCCAGCAGCCTCGGGACAGCCTAT.

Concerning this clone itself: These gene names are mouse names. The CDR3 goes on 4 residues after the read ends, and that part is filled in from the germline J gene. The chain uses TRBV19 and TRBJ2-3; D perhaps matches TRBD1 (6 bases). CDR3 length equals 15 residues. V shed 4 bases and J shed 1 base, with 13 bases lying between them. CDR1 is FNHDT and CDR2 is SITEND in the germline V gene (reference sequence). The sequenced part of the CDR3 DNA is TGTGCCAGCAGTCGGGACACGGGAGGTGCAGAA. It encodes CASSRDTGGAE. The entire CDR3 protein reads CASSRDTGGAETLYF.

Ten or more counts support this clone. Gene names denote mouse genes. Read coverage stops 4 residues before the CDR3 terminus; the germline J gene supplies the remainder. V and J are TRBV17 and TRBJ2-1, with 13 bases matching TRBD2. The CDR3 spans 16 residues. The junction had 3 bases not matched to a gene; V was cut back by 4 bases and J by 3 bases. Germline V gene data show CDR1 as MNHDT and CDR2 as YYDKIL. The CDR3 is CASSTRDWGGYAEQFF. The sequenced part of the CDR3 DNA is TGTGCTAGCAGTACCCGGGACTGGGGGGGCTATGCT.

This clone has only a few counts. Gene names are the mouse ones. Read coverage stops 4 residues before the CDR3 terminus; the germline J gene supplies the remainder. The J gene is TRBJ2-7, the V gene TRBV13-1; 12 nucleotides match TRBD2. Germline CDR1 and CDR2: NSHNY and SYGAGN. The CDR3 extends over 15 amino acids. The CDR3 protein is CASSERDWGEYEQYF. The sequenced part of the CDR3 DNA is TGTGCCAGCAGTGAGCGGGACTGGGGGGAATAT.

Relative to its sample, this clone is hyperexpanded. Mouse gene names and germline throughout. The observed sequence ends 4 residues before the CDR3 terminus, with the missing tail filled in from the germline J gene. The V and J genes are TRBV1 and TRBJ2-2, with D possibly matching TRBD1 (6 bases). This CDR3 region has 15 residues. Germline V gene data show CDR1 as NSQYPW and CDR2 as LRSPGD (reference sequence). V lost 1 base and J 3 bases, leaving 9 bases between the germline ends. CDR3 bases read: TGCACCTGCAGTGCAGTCAGGGGAGACACCGGG. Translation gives CTCSAVRGDTG. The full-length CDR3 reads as CTCSAVRGDTGQLYF.

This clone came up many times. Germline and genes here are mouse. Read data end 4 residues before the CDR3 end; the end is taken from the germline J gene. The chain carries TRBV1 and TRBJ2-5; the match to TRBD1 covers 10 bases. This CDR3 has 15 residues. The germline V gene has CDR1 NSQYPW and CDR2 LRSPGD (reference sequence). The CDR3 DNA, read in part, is TGCACCTGCAGTGCAGAAGGGACAGGGGAGGAC. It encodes CTCSAEGTGED. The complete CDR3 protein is CTCSAEGTGEDTQYF.

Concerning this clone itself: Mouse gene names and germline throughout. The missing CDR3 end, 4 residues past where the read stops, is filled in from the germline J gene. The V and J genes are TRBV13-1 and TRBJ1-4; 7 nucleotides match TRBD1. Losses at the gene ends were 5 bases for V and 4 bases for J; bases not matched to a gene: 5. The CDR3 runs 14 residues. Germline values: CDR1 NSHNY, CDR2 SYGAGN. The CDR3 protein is CASRPGQHNERLFF. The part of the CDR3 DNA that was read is TGTGCCAGCAGGCCGGGACAGCACAACGAA.

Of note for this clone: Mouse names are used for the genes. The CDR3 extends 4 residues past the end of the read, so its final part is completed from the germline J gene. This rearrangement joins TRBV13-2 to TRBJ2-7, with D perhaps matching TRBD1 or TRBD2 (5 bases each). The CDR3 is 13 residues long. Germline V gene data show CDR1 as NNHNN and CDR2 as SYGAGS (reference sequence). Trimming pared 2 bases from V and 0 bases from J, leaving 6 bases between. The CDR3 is CASGEGVSYEQYF. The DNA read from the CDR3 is TGTGCCAGCGGTGAGGGGGTCTCCTAT.

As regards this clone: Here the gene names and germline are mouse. The CDR3 spells CASSPRTGGDEQYF. The part of the CDR3 DNA that was read is TGTGCCAGCAGTCCACGGACTGGGGGGGAT. The V call is TRBV19, the J call TRBJ2-7; TRBD2 matches at 12 bases. The read finishes 4 residues shy of the CDR3 end, and the germline J gene is used to complete it. This CDR3 has 14 amino acids. Per the germline V gene, CDR1 is FNHDT and CDR2 is SITEND (reference sequence).

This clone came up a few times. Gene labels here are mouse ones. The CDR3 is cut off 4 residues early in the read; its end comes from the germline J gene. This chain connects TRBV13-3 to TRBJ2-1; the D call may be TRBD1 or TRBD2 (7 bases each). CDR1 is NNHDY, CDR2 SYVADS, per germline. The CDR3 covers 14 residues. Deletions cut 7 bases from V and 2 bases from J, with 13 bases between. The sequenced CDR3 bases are TGTGCCAGCTGTGGGGGGACAGACTATGCT. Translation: CASCGGTDYA. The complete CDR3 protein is CASCGGTDYAEQFF.

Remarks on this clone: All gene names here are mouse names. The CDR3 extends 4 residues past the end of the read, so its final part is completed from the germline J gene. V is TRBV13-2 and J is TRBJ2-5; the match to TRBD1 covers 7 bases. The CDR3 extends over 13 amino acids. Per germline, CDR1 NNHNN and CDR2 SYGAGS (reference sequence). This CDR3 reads CASGNRGRDTQYF. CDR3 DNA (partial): TGTGCCAGCGGGAACAGGGGAAGAGAC.